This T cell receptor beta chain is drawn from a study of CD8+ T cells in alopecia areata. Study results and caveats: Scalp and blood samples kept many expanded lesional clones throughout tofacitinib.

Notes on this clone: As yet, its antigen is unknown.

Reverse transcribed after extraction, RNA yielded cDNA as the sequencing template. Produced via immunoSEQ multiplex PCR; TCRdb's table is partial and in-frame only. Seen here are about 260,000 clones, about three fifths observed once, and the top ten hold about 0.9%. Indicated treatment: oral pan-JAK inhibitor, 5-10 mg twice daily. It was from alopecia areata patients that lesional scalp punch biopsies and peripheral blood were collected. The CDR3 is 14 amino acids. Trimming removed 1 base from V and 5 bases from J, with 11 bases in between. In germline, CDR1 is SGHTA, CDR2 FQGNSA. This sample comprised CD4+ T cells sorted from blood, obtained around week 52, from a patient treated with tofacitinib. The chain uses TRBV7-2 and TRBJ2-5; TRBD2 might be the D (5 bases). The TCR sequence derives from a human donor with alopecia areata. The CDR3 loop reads CASSLGGSAETQYF. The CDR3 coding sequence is TGTGCCAGCAGCTTAGGAGGGTCTGCGGAGACCCAGTACTTC.